The 14 T cell receptor beta chains below were found in one sample sequenced in a study of metastatic and nonmetastatic thyroid tumors. All patients were treatment-naive before thyroid surgery. Using MiXCR, TCRdb reanalyzed the PCR reads. Altogether approximately 42,000 clones are present, about 24% being singletons, with the ten largest covering more than 14%. The sequenced sample consisted of tumor tissue. These receptors came from a female donor with papillary thyroid cancer or a benign thyroid nodule (not recorded which). Some clones in this sample may be carry-over from other donors' samples.

This sequence joins TRBV20-1 and TRBJ2-7; D could derive from TRBD1 or TRBD2 (6 bases each). In germline, CDR1 is DFQATT, CDR2 SNEGSKA (reference sequence). This CDR3 spans 15 amino acids. Trimming took off 0 bases at V and 1 base at J, with 13 bases between the two ends. The CDR3 nucleotides read TGCAGTGCTAGAGAGAGGGGGACTGGATCCTACGAGCAGTACTTC. Its protein is CSARERGTGSYEQYF.

This clone was counted a few times. A much larger clone sits a single nucleotide away, making a read error possible. The chain links TRBV29-1 to TRBJ2-1; 7 positions match TRBD1. From germline, CDR1 is SQVTM and CDR2 ANQGSEA. The CDR3 runs to 13 residues. Trimming at V came to 3 bases and at J to 1 base, leaving 0 bases not matched to a gene. DNA for the CDR3: TGCAGCGTTGACAGGGGGTCCTACAATGAGCAGTTCTTC. Translated, it gives CSVDRGSYNEQFF.

There are many counts of this clone. This rearrangement joins TRBV5-1 to TRBJ2-7; 9 bases are a match to TRBD1. The V and J ends lost 4 bases and 4 bases, in that order; junction bases with no gene match: 9. Germline CDR1 is SGHRS and CDR2 is YFSETQ. CDR3 length equals 15 residues. The CDR3 spells CASSPGTGFRYEQYF. The CDR3 DNA is TGCGCCAGCAGCCCCGGGACAGGGTTTCGGTACGAGCAGTACTTC.

In its sample, this clone was seen a few times. This chain uses TRBV2 with TRBJ2-1, with D uncertain. Germline CDR1 reads SNHLY; CDR2 reads FYNNEI. This CDR3 spans 11 amino acids. V was pared by 5 bases and J by 8 bases, with 7 bases between. As DNA, the CDR3 is TGTGCCAGCAGTCAGGTCGATGAGCAGTTCTTC. It encodes CASSQVDEQFF. Drawing the rest from reference TRBV2 and TRBJ2-1, the complete variable domain is EPEVTQTPSHQVTQMGQEVILRCVPISNHLYFYWYRQILGQKVEFLVSFYNNEISEKSEIFDDQFSVERPDGSNFTLKIRSTKLEDSAMYFCASSQVDEQFFGPGTRLTVL.

J is TRBJ1-2 and V is TRBV20-1; 10 positions match TRBD1. CDR3 size: 14 residues. V gave up 6 bases and J gave up 3 bases; unmatched junction bases: 7. Germline values: CDR1 DFQATT, CDR2 SNEGSKA (reference sequence). The CDR3 nucleotides read TGCAGTGCCGGGACAGGGGAGGGGGACTATGGCTACACCTTC. Protein product: CSAGTGEGDYGYTF.

In its sample, this clone was seen many times. In the same sample, other DNA sequences code for this CDR3. The chain uses TRBV7-2 and TRBJ1-1; the D is unclear. This CDR3 comprises 13 residues. The V and J ends lost 2 bases and 2 bases respectively, with 6 bases between them. Germline assignment: CDR1 SGHTA and CDR2 FQGNSA. The CDR3 protein is CASSLTTNTEAFF. The CDR3 DNA is TGTGCCAGCAGCTTAACTACAAACACTGAAGCTTTCTTT.

This clone has more than one count but fewer than ten. V and J are TRBV5-1 and TRBJ2-2, with D possibly TRBD1 on 6 matching bases. V gave up 4 bases and J gave up 4 bases, with 26 bases separating them. The CDR3 consists of 19 residues. Germline values: CDR1 SGHRS, CDR2 YFSETQ. CDR3 region: CASSRDKGHLEPSTGELFF. The CDR3 DNA follows: TGCGCCAGCAGCCGGGACAAGGGGCACCTCGAACCCTCCACCGGGGAGCTGTTTTTT. The complete variable domain, with remaining parts taken from reference TRBV5-1 and TRBJ2-2, reads KAGVTQTPRYLIKTRGQQVTLSCSPISGHRSVSWYQQTPGQGLQFLFEYFSETQRNKGNFPGRFSGRQFSNSRSEMNVSTLELGDSALYLCASSRDKGHLEPSTGELFFGEGSRLTVL.

This clone was detected many times. The chain couples TRBV10-3 to TRBJ1-5, with D possibly TRBD1 on 5 matching bases. Germline values: CDR1 ENHRY, CDR2 SYGVKD. Trimming took off 1 base at V and 6 bases at J, with 10 bases between the two ends. The CDR3 has 14 residues. The CDR3 region is CAISEWGSGQPQHF. CDR3 in DNA: TGTGCCATCAGTGAGTGGGGCTCGGGTCAGCCCCAGCATTTT.

This clone is labeled medium-sized (0.01 to 0.1%). The rearrangement uses TRBV11-2 and TRBJ2-1, with D maybe TRBD2 (6 bases). CDR1 and CDR2 from the germline V gene are SGHAT and FQNNGV. This CDR3 has 14 residues. Trimming removed 4 bases at V and 1 base at J, with 8 bases between. CDR3: CASSSGLSYNEQFF. The DNA for the CDR3 is TGTGCCAGCAGCTCGGGACTTTCCTACAATGAGCAGTTCTTC.

This chain joins TRBV11-2 and TRBJ2-1, with a weak D call TRBD1 (6 bases). CDR1 is SGHAT and CDR2 is FQNNGV in the germline V gene. The length of the CDR3 is 16 residues. V shed 0 bases and J shed 3 bases, with 12 bases lying between them. CDR3 amino acids: CASSLDDRGGYNEQFF. The CDR3 DNA sequence: TGTGCCAGCAGCTTAGATGACAGAGGGGGCTACAATGAGCAGTTCTTC.

This clone was observed a few times. Here the CDR3 DNA reads TGTGCCAGCAGTACCCTGAGGGGACAGGGCCTCGTCGAGCAGTACTTC. Protein product: CASSTLRGQGLVEQYF. The rearrangement links TRBV28 to TRBJ2-7; 9 nucleotides agree with TRBD1. There are 16 residues in the CDR3. Looked up from germline, CDR1 is MDHEN and CDR2 is SYDVKM. V was pared by 5 bases and J by 6 bases, with 14 bases of the junction left unmatched.

The rearrangement links TRBV6-1 to TRBJ1-3; 9 bases align to TRBD1. V lost 0 bases to trimming and J lost 16 bases; unmatched junction nucleotides: 13. This CDR3 contains 15 residues. Germline CDR1 and CDR2: MNHNS and SASEGT. DNA for the CDR3: TGTGCCAGCAGTGAAGCGCGAACAGGGGGCGGGTGGTGGTATTTT. Translation gives CASSEARTGGGWWYF.

As regards this clone: Germline and junction disagree at one end, which may indicate a read error. The CDR3 sequence is CAISSELYVYTF. The CDR3 DNA reads TGTGCCATCAGCTCGGAACTCTATGTCTACACCTTC. V and J are TRBV7-9 and TRBJ1-2; D is ambiguous. Germline V gene sequence: CDR1 SEHNR, CDR2 FQNEAQ (reference sequence). This CDR3 has 12 residues.

The chain is built from TRBV28 and TRBJ2-7; TRBD1 agrees at 10 bases. Germline CDR1 MDHEN, CDR2 SYDVKM. V gave up 8 bases and J gave up 4 bases; unmatched junction bases: 11. The length of the CDR3 is 15 residues. The CDR3 DNA is TGTGCCAGCTCTACGAACCGGGACAGGGGTTACGAGCAGTACTTC. Translated: CASSTNRDRGYEQYF.